This T cell receptor (beta chain) was recorded in a study of T cells in Graves' hyperthyroidism and ophthalmopathy. The CDR3 runs 16 residues. Germline values: CDR1 MGHDK, CDR2 SYGVNS. J lost 1 base, V lost 4 bases, and 6 bases had no gene match. Amplification of TCR beta CDR3 regions was performed using RNA transcripts as template. The HTBI primer set drove a first-round RT-PCR of the TCR CDR3. Using its own MiXCR run on the multiplex PCR reads, TCRdb lists one record per CDR3 protein. The data show roughly 96,000 distinct CDR3 sequences, roughly 56% seen once. The chain employs TRBV25-1 and TRBJ2-2, with 7 bases that match TRBD1. The sequence derives from a woman in her forties with Graves' hyperthyroidism. Sequencing used blood. CDR3 protein: CASSAPGQLNTGELFF. CDR3 in DNA: TGTGCCAGCAGTGCGCCGGGACAGCTGAACACCGGGGAGCTGTTTTTT.